This T cell receptor (beta chain) derives from a study of T cell clusters in autoimmune cytopenias. Study conclusions and caveats: TRB repertoire shifts in secondary cytopenia and chronic lymphocytic leukemia mostly reflected lymphoma, not autoimmunity.

Tens of thousands of genome equivalents of blood DNA were amplified for TRB. TRB rearrangements were amplified by touch-down multiplex PCR with mixed TRB-A/B primers. Reanalyzing the multiplex PCR reads, TCRdb keeps one entry per CDR3 protein, without DNA. This listing includes 7,000 or so distinct CDR3 sequences. Measured by frequency, this clonotype is medium-sized. What it recognizes is unknown. The CDR3 is 14 residues long. Per the germline V gene, CDR1 is SQVTM and CDR2 is ANQGSEA. This sample was also put to use in a study of T cell repertoires in aging, cancer and after chemotherapy.

The TCR originated in a human donor in good health. Sequences were obtained from peripheral blood. The rearrangement links TRBV29-1 to TRBJ2-7; with no DNA, the TCRdb D assignment of TRBD1 cannot be verified. The CDR3 loop reads CSVEGTGLTYEQYF.